This T cell receptor beta chain appears in the sequencing data of a study of blood T cell repertoires in COVID-19. CDR1 is SEHNR, CDR2 FQNEAQ, per germline (reference sequence). V dropped 5 bases and J dropped 5; count of bases not matched to a gene: 4. This CDR3 comprises 13 residues. Participants' own reports of clinical history determined their cohort assignment. The study recruited exposed participants who had met a COVID-19 case within 2 weeks before entry. Repertoires were generated with immunoSEQ multiplex PCR, while TCRdb's copy carries only in-frame clones and drops some. In the table there are approximately 300,000 clones, 85% to 95% of which are singletons.

V and J are TRBV7-9 and TRBJ2-5, with 8 bases aligning to TRBD1. Specimen: PBMCs or T cells enriched from blood (not recorded which). The TCR sequence derives from a woman aged 25 to 45 who had been exposed to COVID-19. CDR3: CASSPRQGETQYF. The CDR3 DNA reads TGTGCCAGCAGCCCCCGACAGGGGGAGACCCAGTACTTC.